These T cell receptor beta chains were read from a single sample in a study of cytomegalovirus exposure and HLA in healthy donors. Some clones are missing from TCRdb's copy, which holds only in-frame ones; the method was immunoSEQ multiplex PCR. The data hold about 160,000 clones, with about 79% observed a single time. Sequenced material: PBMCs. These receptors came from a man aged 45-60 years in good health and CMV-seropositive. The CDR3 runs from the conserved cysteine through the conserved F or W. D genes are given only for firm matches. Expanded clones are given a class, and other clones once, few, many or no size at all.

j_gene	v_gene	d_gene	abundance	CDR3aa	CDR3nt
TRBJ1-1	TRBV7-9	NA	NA	CASSSGQPEAFF	TGTGCCAGCAGCTCAGGGCAGCCTGAAGCTTTCTTT
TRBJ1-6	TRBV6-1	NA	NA	CAMGGAVNNSPLHF	TGTGCAATGGGGGGAGCCGTGAATAATTCACCCCTCCACTTT
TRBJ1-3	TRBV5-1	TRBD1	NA	CASATTGTYSGNTIYF	TGCGCCAGCGCAACGACAGGGACATACTCTGGAAACACCATATATTTT
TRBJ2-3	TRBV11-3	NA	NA	CASSSPVEGTDTQYF	TGTGCCAGCAGCTCCCCAGTTGAGGGAACAGATACGCAGTATTTT
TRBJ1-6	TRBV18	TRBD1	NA	CASSPTGGNSPLHF	TGTGCCAGCTCACCAACAGGGGGGAATTCACCCCTCCACTTT
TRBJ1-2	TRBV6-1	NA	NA	CASRDRLGLGYTF	TGTGCCAGCAGAGACAGGCTCGGCCTGGGCTACACCTTC
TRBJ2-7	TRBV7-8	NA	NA	CASSPGRGYEQYF	TGTGCCAGCAGCCCCGGCAGGGGCTACGAGCAGTACTTC
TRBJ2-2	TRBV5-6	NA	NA	CASSFPGGDTGELFF	TGTGCCAGCAGCTTCCCGGGGGGCGACACCGGGGAGCTGTTTTTT
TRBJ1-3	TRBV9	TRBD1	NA	CASSVQGVGGNTIYF	TGTGCCAGCAGCGTCCAGGGGGTAGGGGGAAACACCATATATTTT
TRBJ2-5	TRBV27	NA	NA	CASSLAKERTPQYF	TGTGCCAGCAGTTTAGCTAAGGAAAGGACACCCCAGTACTTC
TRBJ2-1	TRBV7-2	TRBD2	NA	CASSGGRAYNEQFF	TGTGCCAGCAGCGGCGGGAGGGCCTACAATGAGCAGTTCTTC
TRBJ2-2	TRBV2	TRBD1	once	CASSEQGARTGELFF	TGTGCCAGCAGTGAACAGGGGGCGAGAACCGGGGAGCTGTTTTTT
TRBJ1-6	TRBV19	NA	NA	CASSIGGERRTRGSPLHF	TGTGCCAGTAGTATCGGAGGGGAGCGACGGACCCGGGGTTCACCCCTCCACTTT
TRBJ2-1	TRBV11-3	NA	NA	CASSRGAGLYNEQFF	TGTGCCAGCAGCCGTGGTGCGGGTTTGTACAATGAGCAGTTCTTC
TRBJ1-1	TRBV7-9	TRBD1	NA	CASSSIGQEWQPEAFF	TGTGCCAGCAGCTCAATCGGACAGGAGTGGCAACCTGAAGCTTTCTTT
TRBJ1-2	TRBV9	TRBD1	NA	CASSGTGGNYGYTF	TGTGCCAGCAGCGGAACAGGGGGTAACTATGGCTACACCTTC
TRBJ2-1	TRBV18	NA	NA	CASSPPGSHNEQFF	TGTGCCAGCTCACCACCGGGCTCCCACAATGAGCAGTTCTTC
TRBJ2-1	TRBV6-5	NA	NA	CASSLGGFYNEQFF	TGTGCCAGCAGTCTGGGGGGATTTTACAATGAGCAGTTCTTC
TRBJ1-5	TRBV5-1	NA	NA	CASSPVGADGQPQHF	TGCGCCAGCAGCCCCGTGGGGGCTGATGGTCAGCCCCAGCATTTT
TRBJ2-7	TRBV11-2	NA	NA	CASSGAEWMQYF	TGTGCCAGCAGCGGAGCGGAGTGGATGCAGTACTTC
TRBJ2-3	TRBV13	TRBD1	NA	CASSLGTGGVEDTQYF	TGTGCCAGCAGCTTGGGGACAGGGGGTGTGGAAGATACGCAGTATTTT
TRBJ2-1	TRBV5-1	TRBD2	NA	CASSFPGTSGPGTYNEQFF	TGCGCCAGCAGCTTTCCCGGGACTAGCGGTCCCGGCACCTACAATGAGCAGTTCTTC
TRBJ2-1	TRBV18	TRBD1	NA	CASSDRGQVNNEQFF	TGTGCCAGCTCGGACAGGGGGCAAGTAAACAATGAGCAGTTCTTC
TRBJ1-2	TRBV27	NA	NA	CASSLTGGYGCTF	TGTGCCAGCAGTTTGACAGGAGGTTATGGCTGCACCTTC
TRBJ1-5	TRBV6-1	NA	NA	CASSEALRVQPQHF	TGTGCCAGCAGTGAAGCGCTCCGAGTTCAGCCCCAGCATTTT
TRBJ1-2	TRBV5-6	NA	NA	CASSRTDNYGYTF	TGTGCCAGCAGCCGGACTGATAACTATGGCTACACCTTC
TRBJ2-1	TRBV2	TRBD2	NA	CASSEQRGNEQFF	TGTGCCAGCAGTGAACAGCGGGGGAATGAGCAGTTCTTC
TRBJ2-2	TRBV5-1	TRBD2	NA	CASSLVLAGTGELFF	TGCGCCAGCAGCTTGGTACTAGCGGGCACCGGGGAGCTGTTTTTT
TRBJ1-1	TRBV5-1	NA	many	CASSLTGAEAFF	TGCGCCAGCAGCTTGACGGGTGCTGAAGCTTTCTTT
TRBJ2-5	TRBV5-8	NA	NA	CASSLVRGAVQETQYF	TGTGCCAGCAGCTTGGTGCGGGGAGCCGTCCAAGAGACCCAGTACTTC
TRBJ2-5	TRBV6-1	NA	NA	CASSRDTQETQYF	TGTGCCAGCAGTCGGGACACACAAGAGACCCAGTACTTC
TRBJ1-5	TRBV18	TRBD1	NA	CASSGQSNQPQHF	TGTGCCAGCTCGGGACAGAGCAATCAGCCCCAGCATTTT